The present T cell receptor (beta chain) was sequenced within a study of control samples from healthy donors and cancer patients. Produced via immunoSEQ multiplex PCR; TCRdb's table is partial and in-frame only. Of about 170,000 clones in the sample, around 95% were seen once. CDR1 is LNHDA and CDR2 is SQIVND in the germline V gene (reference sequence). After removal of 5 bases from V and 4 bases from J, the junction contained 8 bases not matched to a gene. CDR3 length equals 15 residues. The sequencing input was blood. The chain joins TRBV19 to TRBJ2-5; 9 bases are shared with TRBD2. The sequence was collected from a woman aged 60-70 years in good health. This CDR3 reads CASSDKRGAGETQYF. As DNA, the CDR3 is TGTGCCAGTAGTGACAAGCGGGGGGCCGGAGAGACCCAGTACTTC.